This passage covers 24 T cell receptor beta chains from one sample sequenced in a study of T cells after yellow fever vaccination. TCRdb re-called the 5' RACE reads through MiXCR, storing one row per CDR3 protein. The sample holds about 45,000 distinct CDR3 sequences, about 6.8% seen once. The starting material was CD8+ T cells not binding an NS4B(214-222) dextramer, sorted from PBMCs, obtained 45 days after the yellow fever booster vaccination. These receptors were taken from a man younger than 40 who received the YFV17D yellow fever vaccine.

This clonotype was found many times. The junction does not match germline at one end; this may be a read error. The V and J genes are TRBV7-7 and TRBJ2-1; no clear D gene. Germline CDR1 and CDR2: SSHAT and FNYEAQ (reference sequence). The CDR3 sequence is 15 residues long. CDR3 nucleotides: TGTGCTAGCAGCTTAGGTTCCACGGCATCAAGTGAGCAGTTCTTC. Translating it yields CASSLGSTASSEQFF.

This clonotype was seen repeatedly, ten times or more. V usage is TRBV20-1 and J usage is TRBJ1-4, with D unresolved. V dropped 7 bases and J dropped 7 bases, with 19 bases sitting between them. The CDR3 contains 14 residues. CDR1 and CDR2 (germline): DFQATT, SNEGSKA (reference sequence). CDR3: CSVPRPVGSEKLFF. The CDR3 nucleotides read TGCAGTGTGCCCCGTCCCGTCGGGAGTGAAAAACTGTTTTTT.

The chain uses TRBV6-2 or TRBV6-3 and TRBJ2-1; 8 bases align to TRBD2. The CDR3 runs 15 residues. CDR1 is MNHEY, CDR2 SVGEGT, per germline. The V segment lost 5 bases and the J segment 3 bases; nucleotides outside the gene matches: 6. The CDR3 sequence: CASSITSGLYNEQFF. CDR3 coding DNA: TGTGCCAGCAGTATCACTAGCGGCCTCTACAATGAGCAGTTCTTC.

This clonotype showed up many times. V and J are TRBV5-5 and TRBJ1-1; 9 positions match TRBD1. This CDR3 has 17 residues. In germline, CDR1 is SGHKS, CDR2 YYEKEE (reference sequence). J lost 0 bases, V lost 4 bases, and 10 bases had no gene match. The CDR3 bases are TGTGCCAGCAGCGCAGAGAGTGGGACAGGGATGAACACTGAAGCTTTCTTT. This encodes CASSAESGTGMNTEAFF.

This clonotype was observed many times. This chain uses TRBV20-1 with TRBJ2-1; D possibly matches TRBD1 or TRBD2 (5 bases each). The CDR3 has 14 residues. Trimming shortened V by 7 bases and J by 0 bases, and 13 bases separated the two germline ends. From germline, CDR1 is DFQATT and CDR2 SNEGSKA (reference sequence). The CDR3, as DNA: TGCAGTGGGGGCCGGGAAAGCTCCTACAATGAGCAGTTCTTC. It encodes CSGGRESSYNEQFF.

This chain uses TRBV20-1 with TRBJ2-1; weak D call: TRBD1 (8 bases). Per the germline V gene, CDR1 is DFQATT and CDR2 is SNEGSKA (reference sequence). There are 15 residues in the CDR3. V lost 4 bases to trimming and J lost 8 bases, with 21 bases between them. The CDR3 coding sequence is TGCAGTGCTACTACTTGGACAGGGAGGGGAGATGAGCAGTTCTTC. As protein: CSATTWTGRGDEQFF.

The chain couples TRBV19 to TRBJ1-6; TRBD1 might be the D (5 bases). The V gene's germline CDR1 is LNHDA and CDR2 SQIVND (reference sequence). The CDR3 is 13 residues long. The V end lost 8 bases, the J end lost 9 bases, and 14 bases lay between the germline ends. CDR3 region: CASDSGGSSPLHF. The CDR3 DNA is TGTGCCAGTGACAGTGGGGGAAGTTCACCCCTCCACTTT.

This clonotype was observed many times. The CDR3 DNA follows: TGTGCCAGCACTAACGGCAATGAGCAGTTCTTC. Residues: CASTNGNEQFF. The genes are TRBV6-2 or TRBV6-3 and TRBJ2-1; D remains unclear. CDR1 is MNHEY and CDR2 is SVGEGT in the germline V gene. The V and J ends lost 7 bases and 6 bases respectively, with 7 bases between them. This CDR3 is built from 11 residues.

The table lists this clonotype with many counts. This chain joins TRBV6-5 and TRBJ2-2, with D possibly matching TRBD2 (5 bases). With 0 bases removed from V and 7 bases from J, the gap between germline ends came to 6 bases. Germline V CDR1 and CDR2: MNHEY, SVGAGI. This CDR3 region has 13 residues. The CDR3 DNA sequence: TGTGCCAGCAGTTACTCGAGCGGCGGGGAGCTGTTTTTT. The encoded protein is CASSYSSGGELFF.

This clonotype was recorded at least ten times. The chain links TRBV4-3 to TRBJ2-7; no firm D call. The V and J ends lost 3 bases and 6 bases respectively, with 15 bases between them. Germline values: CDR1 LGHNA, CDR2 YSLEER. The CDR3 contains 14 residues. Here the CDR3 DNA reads TGCGCCAGCAGCCACCGCGGAGCCGAGTCCGAGCAGTACTTC. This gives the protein CASSHRGAESEQYF.

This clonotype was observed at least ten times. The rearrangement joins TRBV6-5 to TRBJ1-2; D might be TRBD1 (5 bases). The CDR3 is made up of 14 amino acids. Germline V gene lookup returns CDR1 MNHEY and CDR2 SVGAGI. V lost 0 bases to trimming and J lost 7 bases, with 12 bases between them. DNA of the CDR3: TGTGCCAGCAGTTACTCGTCCGGGGCTAGTGGCTACACCTTC. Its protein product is CASSYSSGASGYTF.

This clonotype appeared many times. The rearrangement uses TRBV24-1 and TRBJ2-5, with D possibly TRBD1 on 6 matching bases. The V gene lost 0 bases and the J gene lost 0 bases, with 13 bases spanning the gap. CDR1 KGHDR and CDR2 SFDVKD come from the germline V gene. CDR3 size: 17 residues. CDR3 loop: CATSDLSRTGNQETQYF. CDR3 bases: TGTGCCACCAGTGATTTGTCGAGAACAGGGAACCAAGAGACCCAGTACTTC.

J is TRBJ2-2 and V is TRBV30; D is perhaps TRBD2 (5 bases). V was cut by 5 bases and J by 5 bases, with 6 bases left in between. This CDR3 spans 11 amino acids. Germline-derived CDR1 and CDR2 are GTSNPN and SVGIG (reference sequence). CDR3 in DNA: TGTGCCTGGGAGGGAACCGGGGAGCTGTTTTTT. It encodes CAWEGTGELFF.

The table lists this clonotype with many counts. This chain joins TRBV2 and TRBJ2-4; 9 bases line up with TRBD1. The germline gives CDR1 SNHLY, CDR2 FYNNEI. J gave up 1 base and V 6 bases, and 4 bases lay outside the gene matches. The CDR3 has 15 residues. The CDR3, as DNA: TGTGCCAGCAGATCACAGGGGGCGGCCAAAAACATTCAGTACTTC. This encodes CASRSQGAAKNIQYF.

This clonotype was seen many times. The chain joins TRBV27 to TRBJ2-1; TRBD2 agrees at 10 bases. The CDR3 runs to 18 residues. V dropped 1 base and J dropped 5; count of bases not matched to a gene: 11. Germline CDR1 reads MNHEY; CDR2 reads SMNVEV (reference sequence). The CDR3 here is CASSLYWGASGGNNEQFF. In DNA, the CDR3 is TGTGCCAGCAGTTTATATTGGGGAGCTAGCGGGGGCAACAATGAGCAGTTCTTC.

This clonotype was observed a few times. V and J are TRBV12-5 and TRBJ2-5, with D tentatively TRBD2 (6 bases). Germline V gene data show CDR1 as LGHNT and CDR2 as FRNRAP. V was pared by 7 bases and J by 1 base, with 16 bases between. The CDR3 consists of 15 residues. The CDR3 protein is CASVKLGGPQETQYF. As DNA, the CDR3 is TGTGCTAGTGTAAAGTTGGGAGGCCCCCAAGAGACCCAGTACTTC.

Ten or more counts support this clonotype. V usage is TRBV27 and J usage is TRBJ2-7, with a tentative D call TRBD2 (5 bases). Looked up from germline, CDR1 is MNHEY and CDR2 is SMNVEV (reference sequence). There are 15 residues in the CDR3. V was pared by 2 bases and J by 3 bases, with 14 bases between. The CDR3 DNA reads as TGTGCCAGCAGTTTAGCTGGAGGTCTTGACTACGAGCAGTACTTC. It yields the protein CASSLAGGLDYEQYF.

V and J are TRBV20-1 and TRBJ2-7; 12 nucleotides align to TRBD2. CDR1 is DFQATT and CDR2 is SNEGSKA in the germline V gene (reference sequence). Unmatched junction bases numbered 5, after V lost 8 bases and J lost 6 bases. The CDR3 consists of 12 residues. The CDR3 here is CSLRLAGVEQYF. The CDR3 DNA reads TGCAGTCTCCGACTAGCGGGAGTCGAGCAGTACTTC.

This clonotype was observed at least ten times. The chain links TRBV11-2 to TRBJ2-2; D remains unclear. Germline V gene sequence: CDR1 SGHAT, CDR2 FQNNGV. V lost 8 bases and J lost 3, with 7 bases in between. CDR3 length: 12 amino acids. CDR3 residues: CASVLHTGELFF. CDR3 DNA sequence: TGTGCCAGCGTTTTACACACCGGGGAGCTGTTTTTT.

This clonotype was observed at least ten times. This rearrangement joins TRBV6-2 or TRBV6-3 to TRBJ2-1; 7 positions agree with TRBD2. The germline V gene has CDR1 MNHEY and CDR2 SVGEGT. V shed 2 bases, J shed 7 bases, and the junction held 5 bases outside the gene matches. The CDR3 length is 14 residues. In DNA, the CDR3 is TGTGCCAGCAGTTACGGCGGGAGTTTTAATGAGCAGTTCTTC. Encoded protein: CASSYGGSFNEQFF.

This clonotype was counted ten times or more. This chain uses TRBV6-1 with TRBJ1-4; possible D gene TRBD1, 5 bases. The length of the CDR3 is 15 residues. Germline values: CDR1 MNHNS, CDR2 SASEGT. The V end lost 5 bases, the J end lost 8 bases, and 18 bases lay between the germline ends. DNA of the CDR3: TGTGCCAGCAGTCAAGGAGGGGAGGGTTGGGAAAAACTGTTTTTT. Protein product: CASSQGGEGWEKLFF.

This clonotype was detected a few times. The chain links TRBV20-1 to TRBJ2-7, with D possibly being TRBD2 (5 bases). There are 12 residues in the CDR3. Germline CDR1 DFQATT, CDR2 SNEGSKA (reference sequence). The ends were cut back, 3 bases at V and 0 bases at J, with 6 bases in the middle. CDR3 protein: CSASEGSYEQYF. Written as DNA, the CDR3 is TGCAGTGCTAGCGAGGGCTCCTACGAGCAGTACTTC.

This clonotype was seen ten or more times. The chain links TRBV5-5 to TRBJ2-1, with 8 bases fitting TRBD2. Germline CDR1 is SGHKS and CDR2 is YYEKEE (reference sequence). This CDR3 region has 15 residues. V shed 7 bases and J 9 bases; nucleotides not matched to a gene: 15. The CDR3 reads CASLGLGTSMGEQFF. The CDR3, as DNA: TGTGCCAGCCTGGGACTTGGGACTAGTATGGGTGAGCAGTTCTTC.

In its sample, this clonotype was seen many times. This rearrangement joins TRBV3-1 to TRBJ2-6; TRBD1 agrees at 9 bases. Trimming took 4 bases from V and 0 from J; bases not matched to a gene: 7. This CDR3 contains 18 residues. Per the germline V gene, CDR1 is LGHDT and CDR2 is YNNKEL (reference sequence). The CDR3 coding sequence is TGTGCCAGCAGCCGAGATGGGGACAGGGACTCTGGGGCCAACGTCCTGACTTTC. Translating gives CASSRDGDRDSGANVLTF.